A selection of T cell receptor beta chains follows, all from one sample in a study of T cell repertoires in cytomegalovirus infection. No antigen has been identified for these receptors. MiXCR was run by TCRdb on the reads, yielding one entry per CDR3 protein. The sample has 830,000 or so distinct CDR3 sequences; approximately 30% are singletons. The sequences come from cultured CD8+ T cells from PBMCs, collected from culture after CMV antigen stimulation. The receptors originated from a human donor in good health (CMV status not recorded). Some clones in this sample may be carry-over from other donors' samples. The conserved cysteine and the conserved F or W are not part of the CDR3 here. Only some rows state a clone size, as once, few, many or a class for expanded clones.

clone_size v_call cdr3_aa
once TRBV7-6 ASSSPEGRKLF
- TRBV9 ASSVGNGGARDTQY
few TRBV6-2/TRBV6-3 ASSYTRYNSPLH
few TRBV14 ASSQDRPGGNQPQH
- TRBV12-3/TRBV12-4 VSSFLTGGSDTQY
few TRBV7-6 ASSLVPARDSPLH
- TRBV6-1 ASNTRTGYT
- TRBV7-9 ASSLETDEQY
- TRBV4-2 ASSQDTAEAF
- TRBV7-6 ASSLAWQSSYNEQF
few TRBV12-3/TRBV12-4 ASSSATGVPNTEAF
- TRBV4-1 ASSQGRGLRYGYT
- TRBV10-2 AIKDGDTGELF
few TRBV6-1 ASSLNLLAGPGELF